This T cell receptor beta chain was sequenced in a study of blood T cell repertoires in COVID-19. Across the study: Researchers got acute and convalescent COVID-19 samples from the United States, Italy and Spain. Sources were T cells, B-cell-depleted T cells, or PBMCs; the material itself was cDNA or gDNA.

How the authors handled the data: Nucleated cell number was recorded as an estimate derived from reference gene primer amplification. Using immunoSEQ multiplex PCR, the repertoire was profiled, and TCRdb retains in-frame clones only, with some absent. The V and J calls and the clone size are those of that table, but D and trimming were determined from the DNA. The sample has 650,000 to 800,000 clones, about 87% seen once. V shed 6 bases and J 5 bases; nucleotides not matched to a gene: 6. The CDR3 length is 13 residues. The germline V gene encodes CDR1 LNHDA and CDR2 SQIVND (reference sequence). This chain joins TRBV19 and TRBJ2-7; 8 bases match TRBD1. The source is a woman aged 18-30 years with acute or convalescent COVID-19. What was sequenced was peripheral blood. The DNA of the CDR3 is TGTGCCAGTAGGGGACAGGTTTCCAACGAGCAGTACTTC. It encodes CASRGQVSNEQYF.